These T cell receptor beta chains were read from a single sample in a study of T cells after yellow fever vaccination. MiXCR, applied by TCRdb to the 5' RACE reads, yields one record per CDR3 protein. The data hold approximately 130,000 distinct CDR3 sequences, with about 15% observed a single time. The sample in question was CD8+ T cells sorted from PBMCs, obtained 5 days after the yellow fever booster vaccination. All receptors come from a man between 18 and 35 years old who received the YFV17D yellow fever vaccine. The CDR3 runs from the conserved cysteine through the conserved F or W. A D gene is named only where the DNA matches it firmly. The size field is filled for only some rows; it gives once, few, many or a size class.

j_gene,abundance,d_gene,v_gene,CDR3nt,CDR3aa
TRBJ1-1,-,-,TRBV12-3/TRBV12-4,TGTGCCAGCAGTTTATCAGGGCGAGCTTTCTTT,CASSLSGRAFF
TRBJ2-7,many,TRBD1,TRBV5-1,TGCGCCAGCAGCCATAAGGGACAGGTTCCGTTCTACGAGCAGTACTTC,CASSHKGQVPFYEQYF
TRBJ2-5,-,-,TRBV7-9,TGTGCCAGCAGCTTAGGCGGGGTTGGAGAGACCCAGTACTTC,CASSLGGVGETQYF
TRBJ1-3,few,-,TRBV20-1,TGCAGTGCTAGAGATCCTGGGGGGGGAAACACCATATATTTT,CSARDPGGGNTIYF
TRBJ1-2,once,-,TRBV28,TGTGCCAGCAGTTTATGGAACTATGGCTACACCTTC,CASSLWNYGYTF
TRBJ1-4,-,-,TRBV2,TGTGCCAGCAGAACAGGGCTTTTGGATGAAAAACTGTTTTTT,CASRTGLLDEKLFF
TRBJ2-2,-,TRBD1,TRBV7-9,TGTGCCAGCAGCTTACCGGGACAGCGACCCGGGGAGCTGTTTTTT,CASSLPGQRPGELFF
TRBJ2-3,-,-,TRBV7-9,TGTGCCAGCAGCCCGGTCAGGGGTTACACAGATACGCAGTATTTT,CASSPVRGYTDTQYF
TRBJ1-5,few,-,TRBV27,TGTGCCAGCAGTCCCTCCTCAGGGAATCAGCCCCAGCATTTT,CASSPSSGNQPQHF
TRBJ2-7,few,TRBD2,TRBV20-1,TGCAGTGCTAGAGATAGCGGGGGGGCCTCCTACGAGCAGTACTTC,CSARDSGGASYEQYF
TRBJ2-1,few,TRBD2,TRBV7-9,TGTGCCAGCGGAAAAGCGGGGGGGCAGAATGAGCAGTTCTTC,CASGKAGGQNEQFF
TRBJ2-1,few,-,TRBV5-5,TGTGCCAGCAGCTTGGTTGAGGGGAGTGAGCAGTTCTTC,CASSLVEGSEQFF
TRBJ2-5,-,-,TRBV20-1,TGCAGTGCTGGAGGGGGGCGGACAGCTCGGCACCAAGAGACCCAGTACTTC,CSAGGGRTARHQETQYF
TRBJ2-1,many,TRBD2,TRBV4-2,TGTGCCAGCAGCCACTTAGCGGGTGAGCAGTTCTTC,CASSHLAGEQFF
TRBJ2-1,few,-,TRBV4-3,TGCGCCAGCAGCCAAGGGTTAGGACCCCACAATGAGCAGTTCTTC,CASSQGLGPHNEQFF
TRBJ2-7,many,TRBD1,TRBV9,TGTGCCAGCAGCGTAAGCGACAGGGGCTACGAGCAGTACTTC,CASSVSDRGYEQYF
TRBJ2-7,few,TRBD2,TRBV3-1,TGTGCCAGCAGCCGACTGACGGGACTAGCGACAACCTACGAGCAGTACTTC,CASSRLTGLATTYEQYF
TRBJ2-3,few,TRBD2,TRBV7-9,TGTGCCAGCAGCGACGAGACTAGCGGGAGGGGAGATACGCAGTATTTT,CASSDETSGRGDTQYF
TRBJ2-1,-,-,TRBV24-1,TGTGCCACCAGTGATTCGGAGGAGCAGTTCTTC,CATSDSEEQFF
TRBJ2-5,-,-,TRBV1,TGCACCAGCAGCCCCCCGACTAGCGGGTACCAAGAGACCCAGTACTTC,CTSSPPTSGYQETQYF
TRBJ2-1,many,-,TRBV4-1,TGCGCCAGCAGCCAGGCCAGGATCCCCTACAATGAGCAGTTCTTC,CASSQARIPYNEQFF
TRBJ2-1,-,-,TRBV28,TGTGCCAGCAACGACCTCGGGGATGAGCAGTTCTTC,CASNDLGDEQFF
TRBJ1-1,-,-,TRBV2,TGTGCCAGCAGTGGACTACTGAACACTGAAGCTTTCTTT,CASSGLLNTEAFF
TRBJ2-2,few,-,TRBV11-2,TGTGCCAGCAGCGGGGGCAGGGCGACCGGGGAGCTGTTTTTT,CASSGGRATGELFF
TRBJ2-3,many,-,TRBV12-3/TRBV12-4,TGTGCCAGCAGATGGGCTGCGCCAGAGCCGCAGTATTTT,CASRWAAPEPQYF
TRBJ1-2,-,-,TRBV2,TGTGCCACCCCGGGACCAAACTATGGCTACACCTTC,CATPGPNYGYTF
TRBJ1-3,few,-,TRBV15,TGTGCCACCAGCATTTTCGGGACACCCGGAAACACCATATATTTT,CATSIFGTPGNTIYF
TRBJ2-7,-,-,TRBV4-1,TGCGCCAGCAGCCATGATTACGAGCAGTACTTC,CASSHDYEQYF
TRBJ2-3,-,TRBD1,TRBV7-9,TGTGCCAGCAGCTCTCCGGGACAGTCTGCCACAGATACGCAGTATTTT,CASSSPGQSATDTQYF
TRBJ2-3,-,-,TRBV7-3,TGTGCCAGCAGCTTAACCAGGGGCAGCGCAGATACGCAGTATTTT,CASSLTRGSADTQYF
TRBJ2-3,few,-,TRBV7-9,TGTGCCAGCAGCTTGGGATTCACAGATACGCAGTATTTT,CASSLGFTDTQYF
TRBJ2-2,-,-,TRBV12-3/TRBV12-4,TGTGCCAGCCGTACATTCGGATTCACCGGGGAGCTGTTTTTT,CASRTFGFTGELFF
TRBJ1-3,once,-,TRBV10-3,TGTGCCATCAGTGCTTACGGACACCTCTCTGGAAACACCATATATTTT,CAISAYGHLSGNTIYF
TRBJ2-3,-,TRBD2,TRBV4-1,TGCGCCAGCAGCCAAGGCGGGGGAGGGTTCACAGATACGCAGTATTTT,CASSQGGGGFTDTQYF
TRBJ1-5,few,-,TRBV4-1,TGCGCCAGCAGCCAAGGGGGGGGGTATAGCAATCAGCCCCAGCATTTT,CASSQGGGYSNQPQHF
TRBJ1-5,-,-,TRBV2,TGTGCCAGCACCCGACAGCTTGATCAGCCCCAGCATTTT,CASTRQLDQPQHF
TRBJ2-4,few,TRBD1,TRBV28,TGTGCCACCCCGGGTGGACAGGCGATAAACATTCAGTACTTC,CATPGGQAINIQYF
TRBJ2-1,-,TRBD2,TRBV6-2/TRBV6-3,TGTGCCAGCAGTTACAGGAGTAGCGGGGCCTATGAGCAGTTCTTC,CASSYRSSGAYEQFF
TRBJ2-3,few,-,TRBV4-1,TGCGCCAGCAGCCAAGTGGAGGTGGGGGATACGCAGTATTTT,CASSQVEVGDTQYF
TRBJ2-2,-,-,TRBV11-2,TGTGCCAGCAGCTTTCGTGTGGGAGTTGGAATCGACGGGGAGCTGTTTTTT,CASSFRVGVGIDGELFF
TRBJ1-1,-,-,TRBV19,TGTGCCAGTAGAGGGGGATTCACTGAAGCTTTCTTT,CASRGGFTEAFF
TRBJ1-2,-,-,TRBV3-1,TGTGCCAGCAGCCAGCACCGACCGGCAGAGGGCTACACCTTC,CASSQHRPAEGYTF
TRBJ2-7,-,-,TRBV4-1,TGCGCCAGCAGCCAAGAGGAAGGGGGCTCCTACGAGCAGTACTTC,CASSQEEGGSYEQYF
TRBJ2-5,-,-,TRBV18,TGTGCCAGCTCACCAGGTAGCGAGACCCAGTACTTC,CASSPGSETQYF
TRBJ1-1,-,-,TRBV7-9,TGTGCCAGCAGCTTAGCGCGATTGAACACTGAAGCTTTCTTT,CASSLARLNTEAFF
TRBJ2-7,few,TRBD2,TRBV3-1,TGTGCCAGCAGCCAAGGCCTAGCGGGTCCGGCGGAGGGCTCCTACGAGCAGTACTTC,CASSQGLAGPAEGSYEQYF